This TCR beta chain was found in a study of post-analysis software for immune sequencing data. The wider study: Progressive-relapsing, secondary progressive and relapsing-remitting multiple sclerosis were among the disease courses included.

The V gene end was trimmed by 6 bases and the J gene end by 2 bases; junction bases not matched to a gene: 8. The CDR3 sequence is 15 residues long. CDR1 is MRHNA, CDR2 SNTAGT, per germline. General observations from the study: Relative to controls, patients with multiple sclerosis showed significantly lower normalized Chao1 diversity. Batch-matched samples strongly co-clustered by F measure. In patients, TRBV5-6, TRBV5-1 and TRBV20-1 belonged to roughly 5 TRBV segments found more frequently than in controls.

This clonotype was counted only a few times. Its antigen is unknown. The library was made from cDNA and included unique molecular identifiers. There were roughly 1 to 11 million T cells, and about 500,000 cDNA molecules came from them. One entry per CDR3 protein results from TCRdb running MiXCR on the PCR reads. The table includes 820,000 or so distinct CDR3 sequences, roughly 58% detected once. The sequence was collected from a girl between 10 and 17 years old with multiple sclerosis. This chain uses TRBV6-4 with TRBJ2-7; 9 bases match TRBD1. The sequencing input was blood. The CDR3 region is CASRITGTGPYEQYF. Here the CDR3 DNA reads TGTGCCAGCAGAATTACCGGGACAGGGCCCTACGAGCAGTACTTC.